The rows below give T cell receptor beta chains drawn from one sample of a study of vaccination and CD4 T cells after COVID-19. TCRdb reprocessed the PCR reads with MiXCR, giving one entry per CDR3 protein. The sample has almost 15,000 distinct CDR3 sequences, approximately 28% seen once. No antigen has been identified for these receptors. Input material: cultured CD4+ T cells from blood. The receptors come from a human donor with COVID-19. Each CDR3 is given with its conserved first and last residue. Fields, in order: D gene, V gene, J gene, clone size, CDR3 protein, CDR3 DNA. D genes are given only for firm matches. Clone size, where shown, is once, few, many, or a class for clones that have expanded.

TRBD1	TRBV6-1	TRBJ2-3	few	CASSTGGTGDTQYF	TGTGCCAGCAGCACAGGGGGTACCGGGGATACGCAGTATTTT
.	TRBV12-3/TRBV12-4	TRBJ2-5	.	CASSFRAIEETQYF	TGTGCCAGCAGTTTTAGAGCGATAGAAGAGACCCAGTACTTC
.	TRBV6-5	TRBJ2-7	.	CASSYFFGQGYEQYF	TGTGCCAGCAGTTACTTTTTCGGGCAGGGGTACGAGCAGTACTTC
TRBD2	TRBV19	TRBJ2-3	few	CASSIGGGTTTDTQYF	TGTGCCAGTAGTATAGGCGGGGGGACCACCACAGATACGCAGTATTTT
.	TRBV10-2	TRBJ1-2	.	CASSTGSGYGYTF	TGCGCCAGCAGTACAGGGAGCGGCTATGGCTACACCTTC
.	TRBV5-1	TRBJ2-3	.	CASSLVGNPDTQYF	TGCGCCAGCAGCTTGGTTGGGAACCCAGATACGCAGTATTTT
.	TRBV12-3/TRBV12-4	TRBJ2-3	few	CASSLQGGNTQYF	TGTGCCAGCAGTTTACAGGGTGGAAATACGCAGTATTTT
.	TRBV2	TRBJ1-2	large	CASNHREGRVGGYTF	TGTGCCAGCAACCACCGTGAGGGAAGGGTTGGCGGCTACACCTTC
.	TRBV19	TRBJ2-6	.	CASSILSSGANVLTF	TGTGCCAGTAGTATTTTAAGCTCTGGGGCCAACGTCCTGACTTTC
.	TRBV7-9	TRBJ1-1	.	CASMLDTEAFF	TGTGCCAGCATGTTGGACACTGAAGCTTTCTTT
.	TRBV30	TRBJ2-5	few	CAWSLARQETQYF	TGTGCCTGGAGTCTGGCCCGTCAAGAGACCCAGTACTTC
TRBD1	TRBV7-8	TRBJ1-2	.	CASSLGAGGLSGYTF	TGTGCCAGCAGCTTAGGGGCAGGGGGTCTTAGTGGCTACACCTTC
TRBD2	TRBV7-3	TRBJ2-3	once	CASSPQAGSTDTQYF	TGTGCCAGCAGCCCTCAAGCGGGGAGCACAGATACGCAGTATTTT
.	TRBV2	TRBJ2-7	.	CASTGTGGSSYEQYF	TGTGCCAGCACCGGAACAGGAGGGAGCTCCTACGAGCAGTACTTC
TRBD1	TRBV6-1	TRBJ1-5	.	CASKRDRKSSQPQHF	TGTGCCAGCAAACGGGACAGGAAGAGCAGTCAGCCCCAGCATTTT
TRBD2	TRBV19	TRBJ2-3	few	CASKNGGADTQYF	TGTGCCAGTAAAAACGGGGGGGCAGATACGCAGTATTTT
.	TRBV19	TRBJ2-7	.	CASSISADTSYEQYF	TGTGCCAGTAGTATTTCGGCGGATACGTCCTACGAGCAGTACTTC
TRBD1	TRBV25-1	TRBJ2-7	.	CASSAAGTGGNEQYF	TGTGCCAGCAGTGCGGCCGGGACAGGGGGCAACGAGCAGTACTTC
.	TRBV24-1	TRBJ2-3	.	CATSDRASLRQYF	TGTGCCACCAGTGATCGGGCTAGCCTCAGGCAGTATTTT
TRBD1	TRBV6-1	TRBJ2-3	.	CASSITGDSQISTDTQYF	TGTGCCAGCAGCATTACAGGGGATTCCCAAATTAGCACAGATACGCAGTATTTT
TRBD2	TRBV20-1	TRBJ2-3	.	CSAQGTAGGLDTQYF	TGCAGTGCTCAGGGTACGGCGGGGGGGCTGGATACGCAGTATTTT
TRBD1	TRBV12-3/TRBV12-4	TRBJ1-1	few	CASSFRQGVSEAFF	TGTGCCAGCAGTTTCAGACAGGGGGTGAGTGAAGCTTTCTTT
TRBD2	TRBV7-2	TRBJ2-7	few	CASRVTSGGTYEQYF	TGTGCCAGCAGGGTAACTAGCGGGGGGACCTACGAGCAGTACTTC
TRBD2	TRBV10-1	TRBJ2-7	.	CASSESRLAGRYEQYF	TGCGCCAGCAGTGAGTCTCGACTAGCGGGGAGGTACGAGCAGTACTTC
.	TRBV18	TRBJ1-6	.	CASSTGNSPLHF	TGTGCCAGCTCAACTGGTAATTCACCCCTCCACTTT
TRBD2	TRBV6-1	TRBJ2-3	.	CASSALAGGKTDTQYF	TGTGCCAGCAGCGCCTTAGCGGGGGGTAAGACAGATACGCAGTATTTT